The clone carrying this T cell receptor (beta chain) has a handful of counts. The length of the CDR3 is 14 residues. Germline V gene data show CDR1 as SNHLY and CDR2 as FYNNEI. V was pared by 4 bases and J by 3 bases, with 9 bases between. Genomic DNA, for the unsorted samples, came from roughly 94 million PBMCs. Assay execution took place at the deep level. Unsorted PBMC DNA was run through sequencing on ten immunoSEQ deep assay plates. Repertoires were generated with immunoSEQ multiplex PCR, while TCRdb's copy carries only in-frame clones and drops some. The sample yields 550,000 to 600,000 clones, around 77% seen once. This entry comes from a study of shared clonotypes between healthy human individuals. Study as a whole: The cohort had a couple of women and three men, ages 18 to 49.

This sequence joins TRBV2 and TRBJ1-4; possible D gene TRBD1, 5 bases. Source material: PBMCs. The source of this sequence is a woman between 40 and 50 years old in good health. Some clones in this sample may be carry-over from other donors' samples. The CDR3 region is CASSVRQSNEKLFF. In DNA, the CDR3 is TGTGCCAGCAGTGTGAGACAGTCTAATGAAAAACTGTTTTTT.